This T cell receptor beta chain was captured in a study of cytomegalovirus exposure and HLA in healthy donors. Study-level findings and limits: Sequencing had likely introduced a cluster of highly shared sequence variants as an artifact. From TCR beta sequences, most subjects' HLA-A and HLA-B alleles were reportedly predicted accurately. Earlier results showed most TCR beta V segments being productive about 87% or about 30% of the time.

At sampling all donors were nominally healthy, likely with unrecorded immune exposures. This CDR3 spans 17 amino acids. Germline V lookup: CDR1 SEHNR, CDR2 FQNEAQ (reference sequence). PCR was performed using 60 Vbeta and 13 Jbeta primers. TCRdb's copy holds only in-frame clones and misses some; the assay was immunoSEQ multiplex PCR. This table holds tens of thousands of clones, roughly 80% found once. With respect to this clone: Its antigen is still unknown. The junction departs from the called germline gene at one end, perhaps through a read error.

J is TRBJ1-5 and V is TRBV7-9; D is possibly TRBD1 (5 bases). This receptor was obtained from a woman between 35 and 50 years old in good health and CMV-seropositive. Sequenced input: PBMCs. The CDR3 DNA follows: TGTTCCAGCAGCTTAGGGAAAGGGGTTGGGAGCAATCAGCCCCAGCATTTT. Its translation is CSSSLGKGVGSNQPQHF.